The clone carrying this TCR beta chain was detected only once. This sample was taken from a study of blood T cell repertoires in COVID-19. In the study overall: From the United States, Italy and Spain came samples of acute and convalescent COVID-19. T cells, B-cell-depleted T cells, or PBMCs supplied cDNA or gDNA.

Some clones are missing from TCRdb's copy, which holds only in-frame ones; the method was immunoSEQ multiplex PCR. Among 180,000 or so clones listed, approximately 82% were seen once. This CDR3 is built from 16 residues. The germline gives CDR1 KGHDR, CDR2 SFDVKD. V gave up 4 bases and J gave up 0 bases; unmatched junction bases: 3. Study members were between roughly 18 and 100 years old and lived in roughly 24 US regions. Categorization into cohorts depended on clinical history that participants reported. The chain carries TRBV24-1 and TRBJ2-1, with 9 positions matching TRBD2. This clonotype originated in a woman aged 45 to 65 in a cohort exposed to, infected with or recovered from COVID-19 (not recorded which). Input material: PBMCs or T cells enriched from blood (not recorded which). The CDR3 sequence is CATSDSGRSSYNEQFF. The CDR3 DNA follows: TGTGCCACCAGTGACAGCGGGAGGAGCTCCTACAATGAGCAGTTCTTC.